One and the same sample provided the 28 T cell receptor beta chains below, sequenced in a study of blood T cell repertoires in COVID-19. TCRdb keeps only in-frame clones here, not all; method: immunoSEQ multiplex PCR. This sample carries roughly 220,000 clones, less than 90% of them seen once, and the ten largest clones take about 6.6%. The sequenced sample was PBMCs or T cells enriched from blood (not recorded which). The receptors were gathered from a woman between 40 and 50 years old who had recovered from COVID-19.

The chain uses TRBV9 and TRBJ2-1; 12 positions match TRBD2. Germline values: CDR1 SGDLS, CDR2 YYNGEE. The CDR3 covers 16 residues. The V gene end was trimmed by 3 bases and the J gene end by 12 bases; junction bases not matched to a gene: 13. The CDR3 DNA reads TGTGCCAGCAGCGCCGATGAGAGACTAGCGGGAGACGGGCAGTTCTTC. Protein sequence: CASSADERLAGDGQFF.

The rearrangement links TRBV27 to TRBJ2-2, with 10 bases matching TRBD2. The germline CDR1 and CDR2 sequences are MNHEY and SMNVEV (reference sequence). V lost 9 bases and J lost 5; bases outside the gene matches: 12. This CDR3 is 16 amino acids long. CDR3 nucleotides: TGTGCCAGTAGACCCCTAGCGGGAGCAGAGACCGGGGAGCTGTTTTTT. Its protein is CASRPLAGAETGELFF.

V and J are TRBV9 and TRBJ2-1, with TRBD2 identical over 8 bases. There are 16 residues in the CDR3. Trimming took 0 bases from V and 5 from J; bases not matched to a gene: 7. Germline V CDR1 and CDR2: SGDLS, YYNGEE. In DNA form, the CDR3 reads TGTGCCAGCAGCGTAGGTTCACTAGCGGATAACAATGAGCAGTTCTTC. Translating gives CASSVGSLADNNEQFF.

This clone has just one count. This chain uses TRBV10-3 with TRBJ2-7, with D possibly TRBD2 on 5 matching bases. The CDR3 is made up of 12 amino acids. V was pared by 6 bases and J by 7 bases, with 13 bases between. Germline CDR1 and CDR2: ENHRY and SYGVKD. The CDR3 DNA reads as TGTGCCATCAGCGAGAGACCGGGGGAGCAGTACGTC. It specifies CAISERPGEQYV.

The gene calls are TRBV5-8 and TRBJ2-7; TRBD2 is a possible D gene (6 bases). The CDR3 is made up of 14 amino acids. Germline CDR1 and CDR2: SGHTS and YDEGEE. Trimming shortened V by 5 bases and J by 6 bases, and 18 bases separated the two germline ends. CDR3 protein: CASRFNNVGGEQYF. CDR3 in DNA: TGTGCCAGCAGATTCAACAACGTGGGGGGCGAGCAGTACTTC.

V usage is TRBV7-9 and J usage is TRBJ2-5; 10 bases map to TRBD2. V was pared by 1 base and J by 2 bases, with 7 bases of the junction left unmatched. Germline lookup yields CDR1 SEHNR and CDR2 FQNEAQ (reference sequence). The CDR3 is 17 amino acids. DNA of the CDR3: TGTGCCAGCAGCTTAGTCAAGCGGGAGGGGTTGCAAGAGACCCAGTACTTC. Residues: CASSLVKREGLQETQYF. Drawing the rest from reference TRBV7-9 and TRBJ2-5, the complete variable domain is DTGVSQNPRHKITKRGQNVTFRCDPISEHNRLYWYRQTLGQGPEFLTYFQNEAQLEKSRLLSDRFSAERPKGSFSTLEIQRTEQGDSAMYLCASSLVKREGLQETQYFGPGTRLLVL.

V usage is TRBV3-1 (or the pseudogene TRBV3-2) and J usage is TRBJ2-1; no definite D call. With 2 bases removed from V and 9 bases from J, the gap between germline ends came to 14 bases. This CDR3 contains 14 residues. Germline CDR1 reads LGHDT; CDR2 reads YNNKEL (reference sequence). CDR3 coding DNA: TGTGCCAGCAGCCAACTTACCGCTAGGAGTGAGCAGTTCTTC. Protein product: CASSQLTARSEQFF.

V is TRBV29-1 and J is TRBJ2-7; 8 positions agree with TRBD2. Losses at the gene ends were 7 bases for V and 3 bases for J; bases not matched to a gene: 14. The length of the CDR3 is 15 residues. Germline CDR1 SQVTM, CDR2 ANQGSEA. DNA of the CDR3: TGCAGCGCCCGAGATAGGGTAGCGGGACGCTACGAGCAGTACTTC. It encodes CSARDRVAGRYEQYF.

CDR3 in DNA: TGTGCCAGCAGACTGTCGGGACTGCTCTCTGGAAACACCATATATTTT. Its protein product is CASRLSGLLSGNTIYF. The rearrangement joins TRBV28 to TRBJ1-3; TRBD1 is a possible D gene (5 bases). This CDR3 region has 16 residues. CDR1 and CDR2 (germline): MDHEN, SYDVKM. V was clipped by 6 bases and J by 0 bases, with 15 bases between them.

This chain links TRBV19 with TRBJ2-3; 7 nucleotides agree with TRBD2. V lost 7 bases, J lost 4 bases, and 14 bases stayed unmatched. Germline CDR1 reads LNHDA; CDR2 reads SQIVND (reference sequence). The CDR3 sequence is 16 residues long. CDR3 in amino acids: CASTLGGSGEADTQYF. The CDR3 coding sequence is TGTGCCAGTACCCTCGGGGGGTCGGGAGAGGCAGATACGCAGTATTTT.

This clone is a singleton in its sample. CDR3 in DNA: TGTGCCAGCAGCCTTGGCGACTACAGGGGGCAGGACTATGGCTACACCTTC. Its translation: CASSLGDYRGQDYGYTF. The chain links TRBV5-4 to TRBJ1-2; 9 nucleotides line up with TRBD1. Trimming removed 4 bases from V and 3 bases from J; junction bases left unmatched: 13. The CDR3 is made up of 17 amino acids. Germline loops: CDR1 SGHNT, CDR2 YYREEE (reference sequence).

The V gene is TRBV14, the J gene TRBJ1-5; D not certain. The germline V gene has CDR1 SGHDN and CDR2 FVKESK. This CDR3 is 13 amino acids long. Trimming took off 4 bases at V and 3 bases at J, with 7 bases between the two ends. The CDR3 reads CASSLNTNQPQHF. The CDR3 DNA reads TGTGCCAGCAGCCTTAACACCAATCAGCCCCAGCATTTT.

The chain employs TRBV28 and TRBJ2-7; 8 nucleotides agree with TRBD2. CDR3 length: 17 amino acids. CDR1 and CDR2 from the germline V gene are MDHEN and SYDVKM. The V and J ends lost 6 bases and 4 bases, in that order; junction bases with no gene match: 17. The DNA for the CDR3 is TGTGCCAGCAGACCCCCCGGGACTAGGATAGGCCGTTACGAGCAGTACTTC. It specifies CASRPPGTRIGRYEQYF.

This clone was seen more than once but under ten times. The chain uses TRBV10-1 and TRBJ2-7; D gene ambiguous. CDR1 WNHNN and CDR2 SYGVQD come from the germline V gene (reference sequence). The V gene lost 3 bases and the J gene lost 5 bases, with 5 bases spanning the gap. The CDR3 consists of 11 residues. CDR3 bases: TGCGCCAGCAGTGATCGGGACGAGCAGTACTTC. Protein sequence: CASSDRDEQYF.

The chain recombines TRBV19 with TRBJ1-6, with a tentative D call TRBD1 (6 bases). CDR1 and CDR2 (germline): LNHDA, SQIVND (reference sequence). Between the trimmed V and J ends, which lost 2 bases and 4 bases, there was a span of 9 bases. The length of the CDR3 is 15 residues. The chain's CDR3 is CASSITRGYNSPLHF. In DNA form, the CDR3 reads TGTGCCAGTAGTATAACCAGGGGTTATAATTCACCCCTCCACTTT. The full variable domain, rest sourced from reference TRBV19 and TRBJ1-6, is DGGITQSPKYLFRKEGQNVTLSCEQNLNHDAMYWYRQDPGQGLRLIYYSQIVNDFQKGDIAEGYSVSREKKESFPLTVTSAQKNPTAFYLCASSITRGYNSPLHFGNGTRLTVT.

V usage is TRBV9 and J usage is TRBJ2-1, with 9 bases that match TRBD2. V was pared by 1 base and J by 9 bases, with 11 bases of the junction left unmatched. CDR3 length equals 16 residues. The germline CDR1 and CDR2 sequences are SGDLS and YYNGEE. CDR3: CASSVFLAGLQGEQFF. The DNA for the CDR3 is TGTGCCAGCAGCGTATTTCTAGCGGGACTACAGGGTGAGCAGTTCTTC.

This chain links TRBV5-5 with TRBJ2-7; TRBD1 agrees at 11 bases. This CDR3 has 16 residues. Unmatched junction bases numbered 6, after V lost 2 bases and J lost 2 bases. In germline, CDR1 is SGHKS, CDR2 YYEKEE (reference sequence). The CDR3 DNA follows: TGTGCCAGCAGCTTCCCGCCGGGACAGGGGGCCTACGAGCAGTACTTC. Amino acid sequence: CASSFPPGQGAYEQYF.

This clone was counted a few times. The CDR3 sequence: CASSSFRDRDADTQYF. CDR3 nucleotide sequence: TGTGCCAGCAGCTCTTTCCGGGACAGGGACGCAGATACGCAGTATTTT. This chain connects TRBV5-6 to TRBJ2-3, with 9 bases aligning to TRBD1. V was clipped by 3 bases and J by 4 bases; unmatched bases: 9. Germline CDR1 and CDR2: SGHDT and YYEEEE. This CDR3 has 16 residues.

Worth noting for this clone: Other DNA sequences in the sample encode the same CDR3. The chain joins TRBV10-3 to TRBJ1-5; TRBD1 matches 8 bases. The CDR3 sequence is 13 residues long. The germline V gene encodes CDR1 ENHRY and CDR2 SYGVKD. The J segment lost 4 bases and the V segment lost 4 bases, leaving 0 bases of the junction unmatched. As DNA, the CDR3 is TGTGCCATCAGTGGGACAGGGAATCAGCCCCAGCATTTT. This sequence encodes CAISGTGNQPQHF.

This clone has only one observation. The rearrangement links TRBV6-2 or TRBV6-3 to TRBJ2-2; 11 positions agree with TRBD1. Germline V gene sequence: CDR1 MNHEY, CDR2 SVGEGT. Trimming took 2 bases from V and 4 from J; bases not matched to a gene: 6. This CDR3 contains 17 residues. CDR3 in amino acids: CASSYTPGQGGTGELFF. The DNA of the CDR3 is TGTGCCAGCAGTTACACCCCGGGACAGGGGGGCACCGGGGAGCTGTTTTTT.

The V gene is TRBV10-1, the J gene TRBJ2-1; D possibly corresponds to TRBD1 (5 bases). V shed 3 bases and J shed 5 bases, with 14 bases lying between them. Per the germline V gene, CDR1 is WNHNN and CDR2 is SYGVQD (reference sequence). This CDR3 has 15 amino acids. CDR3 in DNA: TGCGCCAGCAGTGACGCCAAGGCAGGGAACAATGAGCAGTTCTTC. It translates to CASSDAKAGNNEQFF.

V is TRBV7-9 and J is TRBJ2-1; D remains ambiguous. Germline V lookup: CDR1 SEHNR, CDR2 FQNEAQ (reference sequence). Trimming cost V 4 bases and J 7 bases, with 5 bases left between them. The CDR3 extends over 11 amino acids. CDR3 DNA sequence: TGTGCCAGCAGCTACGAGAATGAGCAGTTCTTC. Translation gives CASSYENEQFF. Supplemented by reference TRBV7-9 and TRBJ2-1, the full variable domain reads DTGVSQNPRHKITKRGQNVTFRCDPISEHNRLYWYRQTLGQGPEFLTYFQNEAQLEKSRLLSDRFSAERPKGSFSTLEIQRTEQGDSAMYLCASSYENEQFFGPGTRLTVL.

The chain has TRBV6-5 and TRBJ2-7; tentatively, D is TRBD2 (5 bases). The CDR3 consists of 13 residues. V was pared by 8 bases and J by 2 bases, with 13 bases between. CDR1 and CDR2 from the germline V gene are MNHEY and SVGAGI. CDR3 in amino acids: CASRPGGAYEQYV. The DNA for the CDR3 is TGTGCCAGCCGGCCAGGAGGCGCCTACGAGCAGTACGTC.

The rearrangement uses TRBV7-2 and TRBJ2-3; perhaps TRBD2 as D (5 bases). V lost 6 bases and J 2 bases, leaving 12 bases between the germline ends. The CDR3 runs 14 residues. The germline V gene has CDR1 SGHTA and CDR2 FQGNSA. The CDR3 DNA is TGTGCCAGCAGACCTAGCAGCTCCACAGATACGCAGTATTTT. This codes for CASRPSSSTDTQYF.

The CDR3 DNA reads as TGTGCCAGCAGCTTCGTGGGAGGGCCGATTGCGGAGACCCAGTACTTC. This codes for CASSFVGGPIAETQYF. The chain uses TRBV5-4 and TRBJ2-5; 7 bases align to TRBD2. The CDR3 is made up of 16 amino acids. CDR1 and CDR2 (germline): SGHNT, YYREEE (reference sequence). Losses at the gene ends were 2 bases for V and 5 bases for J; bases not matched to a gene: 12.

A note on this clone: The sample holds other DNA sequences that translate to the same CDR3. The gene calls are TRBV27 and TRBJ1-1; weak D call: TRBD1 (6 bases). The CDR3 sequence is 15 residues long. Germline-derived CDR1 and CDR2 are MNHEY and SMNVEV (reference sequence). Trimming took off 5 bases at V and 0 bases at J, with 13 bases between the two ends. The CDR3 DNA reads as TGTGCCAGCAGTCCGAGGACAGCCATGAACACTGAAGCTTTCTTT. It translates to CASSPRTAMNTEAFF.

The J gene is TRBJ2-5, the V gene TRBV7-2; D may be TRBD1 (5 bases). The CDR3 totals 16 residues. Germline-derived CDR1 and CDR2 are SGHTA and FQGNSA. Trimming pared 1 base from V and 5 bases from J, leaving 17 bases between. Here the CDR3 DNA reads TGTGCCAGCAGCTTAGGGGGCTCGTCGCCGCGGGAGACCCAGTACTTC. Its protein product is CASSLGGSSPRETQYF.

The chain links TRBV19 to TRBJ2-1; TRBD2 agrees at 10 bases. V trimming: 1 base; J trimming: 7 bases; junction bases outside the gene matches: 10. This CDR3 has 17 residues. Germline CDR1 is LNHDA and CDR2 is SQIVND (reference sequence). CDR3 DNA: TGTGCCAGTAGTATAGTGCTAGCGGGAGTAAAAGGGAATGAGCAGTTCTTC. It yields the protein CASSIVLAGVKGNEQFF.